These 15 T cell receptor beta chains share one sample of origin, sequenced in a study of T cells in Graves' hyperthyroidism and ophthalmopathy. Template material for amplifying TCR beta CDR3 regions consisted of RNA transcripts. Carried out on the TCR CDR3, a first-round RT-PCR used the HTBI primer set. TCRdb reanalysed the multiplex PCR reads using MiXCR and keeps one entry per CDR3 protein. Among about 460,000 distinct CDR3 sequences listed, under 25% were seen once. Sequencing was performed on blood. These receptors were taken from a woman in her 70s with Graves' ophthalmopathy.

CDR3 sequence: CASSRESGANVLTF. For the CDR3, the DNA is TGCGCCAGCAGCAGGGAATCTGGGGCCAACGTCCTGACTTTC. This chain joins TRBV5-1 and TRBJ2-6; D unresolved. Looked up from germline, CDR1 is SGHRS and CDR2 is YFSETQ. The CDR3 has 14 amino acids. Trimming stripped 4 bases from V and 1 base from J, with 6 bases between.

A few counts support this clonotype. The rearrangement links TRBV20-1 to TRBJ2-1; D is possibly TRBD1 (5 bases). V lost 3 bases, J lost 4 bases, and 13 bases lay in between. The CDR3 contains 14 residues. Per germline, CDR1 DFQATT and CDR2 SNEGSKA (reference sequence). CDR3 region: CSARKGATYNEQFF. CDR3 bases: TGCAGTGCTAGGAAAGGGGCGACATACAATGAGCAGTTCTTC.

This clonotype was seen at least ten times. The chain carries TRBV29-1 and TRBJ2-5; 11 bases are a match to TRBD1. The V and J ends lost 5 bases and 0 bases, in that order; junction bases with no gene match: 5. The CDR3 totals 15 residues. The germline V gene encodes CDR1 SQVTM and CDR2 ANQGSEA. In DNA, the CDR3 is TGCAGCGTTATTAGGACAGGGGGCTACCAAGAGACCCAGTACTTC. Its translation is CSVIRTGGYQETQYF. The full variable domain, in which reference TRBV29-1 and TRBJ2-5 provide the parts outside the CDR3, is SAVISQKPSRDICQRGTSLTIQCQVDSQVTMMFWYRQQPGQSLTLIATANQGSEATYESGFVIDKFPISRPNLTFSTLTVSNMSPEDSSIYLCSVIRTGGYQETQYFGPGTRLLVL.

This clonotype was observed a handful of times. Written as DNA, the CDR3 is TGTGCCTGGAGTGGGACAGGAGGATCACCCCTCCACTTT. Translation: CAWSGTGGSPLHF. The chain combines TRBV30 with TRBJ1-6; the match to TRBD1 covers 7 bases. The CDR3 contains 13 residues. Germline V gene lookup returns CDR1 GTSNPN and CDR2 SVGIG (reference sequence). Trimming took 1 base from V and 10 from J; bases not matched to a gene: 4.

The chain has TRBV20-1 and TRBJ2-3; 8 bases line up with TRBD1. The CDR3 is 18 amino acids. With 0 bases clipped from V and 0 bases from J, the junction kept 11 bases outside the gene matches. Germline V gene sequence: CDR1 DFQATT, CDR2 SNEGSKA (reference sequence). CDR3 DNA sequence: TGCAGTGCTAGAGATCGGACAGGGTGGGTTGGTAGCACAGATACGCAGTATTTT. This codes for CSARDRTGWVGSTDTQYF.

The chain employs TRBV27 and TRBJ2-1; 8 bases align to TRBD2. CDR1 is MNHEY and CDR2 is SMNVEV in the germline V gene (reference sequence). The CDR3 covers 18 residues. V lost 4 bases and J lost 7; bases outside the gene matches: 18. The CDR3 DNA follows: TGTGCCAGCAGTTCGCCGGGGGGAGGACTAGCTTCTTGGAATGAGCAGTTCTTC. It translates to CASSSPGGGLASWNEQFF.

This clonotype was seen many times. The V and J genes are TRBV11-2 and TRBJ1-1; D is perhaps TRBD1 (5 bases). The length of the CDR3 is 15 residues. Trimming pared 0 bases from V and 4 bases from J, leaving 12 bases between. Per germline, CDR1 SGHAT and CDR2 FQNNGV. The CDR3 nucleotides are TGTGCCAGCAGCTTAGATGGACACCTGGGCACTGAAGCTTTCTTT. It codes for CASSLDGHLGTEAFF. Drawing the rest from reference TRBV11-2 and TRBJ1-1, the complete variable domain is EAGVAQSPRYKIIEKRQSVAFWCNPISGHATLYWYQQILGQGPKLLIQFQNNGVVDDSQLPKDRFSAERLKGVDSTLKIQPAKLEDSAVYLCASSLDGHLGTEAFFGQGTRLTVV.

CDR3 protein: CASSTTGQFNSPLHF. CDR3 bases: TGTGCCAGTAGTACCACGGGACAGTTCAATTCACCCCTCCACTTT. V gene TRBV19 combines with J gene TRBJ1-6, with 7 bases that match TRBD1. V trimming: 4 bases; J trimming: 7 bases; junction bases outside the gene matches: 7. CDR1 is LNHDA, CDR2 SQIVND, per germline (reference sequence). This CDR3 spans 15 amino acids.

This chain links TRBV19 with TRBJ2-2; D is perhaps TRBD1 (5 bases). The CDR3 spans 14 residues. Germline CDR1 LNHDA, CDR2 SQIVND (reference sequence). V shed 6 bases and J shed 7 bases, with 15 bases lying between them. CDR3 coding DNA: TGTGCCAGTAGGGACCAGGGTTTTGGCGGGGAGCTGTTTTTT. Its protein is CASRDQGFGGELFF.

On this clonotype: A junction end diverges from the germline sequence, so it may reflect a read error. The chain links TRBV29-1 to TRBJ1-2; TRBD1 matches at 7 bases. From germline, CDR1 is SQVTM and CDR2 ANQGSEA. This CDR3 has 14 residues. The CDR3 sequence: CSVGTTGINYCYTF. For the CDR3, the DNA is TGCAGCGTTGGGACGACAGGGATTAACTATTGCTACACCTTC.

This clonotype came up many times. J is TRBJ2-1 and V is TRBV11-2, with 7 bases that match TRBD2. This CDR3 spans 12 amino acids. CDR1 and CDR2 (germline): SGHAT, FQNNGV. V lost 3 bases to trimming and J lost 9 bases; unmatched junction nucleotides: 2. DNA of the CDR3: TGTGCCAGCAGCTTGGGGGGGAGTGAGCAGTTCTTC. Its protein is CASSLGGSEQFF.

This clonotype was observed at least ten times. The chain combines TRBV7-2 with TRBJ2-1, with TRBD2 as a possible D gene (6 bases). Germline CDR1 reads SGHTA; CDR2 reads FQGNSA. This CDR3 region has 14 residues. V lost 5 bases and J 6 bases, leaving 14 bases between the germline ends. The CDR3, as DNA: TGTGCCAGCAGCGTCGATCTAGCGAGCAATGAGCAGTTCTTC. It encodes CASSVDLASNEQFF.

The chain uses TRBV6-5 and TRBJ2-2, with TRBD2 as a possible D gene (6 bases). V gave up 4 bases and J gave up 6 bases, with 9 bases separating them. The CDR3 extends over 13 amino acids. The germline gives CDR1 MNHEY, CDR2 SVGAGI. The CDR3 here is CASSSSGPGELFF. The DNA of the CDR3 is TGTGCCAGCAGTTCCAGCGGGCCCGGGGAGCTGTTTTTT.

Many counts were recorded for this clonotype. This sequence joins TRBV6-2 or TRBV6-3 and TRBJ2-7; 10 bases align to TRBD2. The CDR3 totals 16 residues. CDR1 MNHEY and CDR2 SVGEGT come from the germline V gene. After removal of 5 bases from V and 3 bases from J, the junction contained 10 bases not matched to a gene. DNA for the CDR3: TGTGCCAGCAGTCCCGGGAGACTAGCGGGTCTCTACGAGCAGTACTTC. Amino acids: CASSPGRLAGLYEQYF.

The chain links TRBV6-1 to TRBJ1-2, with D possibly being TRBD1 (6 bases). V was clipped by 7 bases and J by 8 bases, with 17 bases between them. CDR1 and CDR2 from the germline V gene are MNHNS and SASEGT. This CDR3 contains 13 residues. The CDR3 DNA reads as TGTGCCAGCATGAAGGACAGCCAGAGGGGCTACACCTTC. Translating it yields CASMKDSQRGYTF.